This T cell receptor beta chain came from a study of blood T cell repertoires in COVID-19. Assay: immunoSEQ multiplex PCR; the TCRdb copy retains only in-frame clones and omits some. The sample holds over 30,000 clones, approximately 86% seen once. Sequencing was carried out using peripheral blood. The TCR comes from a woman between 65 and 79 years old with active COVID-19.

The CDR3 coding sequence is TGTGCCAGCAGTTACGGGGGACAGGGTAATTCACCCCTCCACTTT. This codes for CASSYGGQGNSPLHF. The rearrangement uses TRBV6-5 and TRBJ1-6; 9 positions match TRBD1. The germline CDR1 and CDR2 sequences are MNHEY and SVGAGI. The junction had 2 bases not matched to a gene; V was cut back by 2 bases and J by 6 bases. This CDR3 is 15 amino acids long.